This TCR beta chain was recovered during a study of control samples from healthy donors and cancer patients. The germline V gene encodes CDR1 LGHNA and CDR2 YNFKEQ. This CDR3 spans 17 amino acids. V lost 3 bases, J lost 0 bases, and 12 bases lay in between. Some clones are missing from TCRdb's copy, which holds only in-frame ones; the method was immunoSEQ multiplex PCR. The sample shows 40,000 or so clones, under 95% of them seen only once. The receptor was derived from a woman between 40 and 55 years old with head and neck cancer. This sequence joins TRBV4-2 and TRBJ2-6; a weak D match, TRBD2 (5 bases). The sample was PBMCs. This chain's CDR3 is CASSHPVGSSGANVLTF. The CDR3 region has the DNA TGTGCCAGCAGCCATCCCGTGGGGAGCTCTGGGGCCAACGTCCTGACTTTC.